The present TCR beta chain was sequenced within a study of T cell changes during pregnancy in multiple sclerosis. Germline lookup yields CDR1 SGHAT and CDR2 FQNNGV. Trimming removed 5 bases at V and 2 bases at J, with 15 bases between. The length of the CDR3 is 16 residues. Clones were sequenced by immunoSEQ multiplex PCR, and TCRdb holds only the in-frame ones, with some missing. This repertoire shows 40,000 to 50,000 clones, over 90% found once; its top ten account for around 7%. Sequenced here: CD8+ T cells from peripheral blood mononuclear cells, sampled in the third trimester of pregnancy. The clonotype originates from a female donor with multiple sclerosis, enrolled in a pregnancy study. The chain combines TRBV11-2 with TRBJ2-2, with a weak D call TRBD2 (6 bases). DNA for the CDR3: TGTGCCAGCAGCGGGTTCGGGACTCGAAACACCGGGGAGCTGTTTTTT. It yields the protein CASSGFGTRNTGELFF.